Below, one T cell receptor (beta chain) is given with its context. What it binds is unknown. The read ends 3 residues shy of where the CDR3 ends; the end is completed using the germline J gene. V trimming: 4 bases; J trimming: 3 bases; junction bases outside the gene matches: 7. Looked up from germline, CDR1 is SGHRS and CDR2 is YFSETQ. CDR3 length: 14 residues. This entry belongs to a study of T cells in women clearing cervical HPV infection. On the study more broadly: No precancer developed; the control's incident HPV16 infection cleared within 12 months.

Findings and limits, study-wide: CIN3+ cases had significantly higher TCR richness than controls; evenness did not differ. TRBV6-7 relative abundance averaged about 0.11% in cases and under 0.2% in controls.

TCRdb keeps only in-frame clones here, not all; method: immunoSEQ multiplex PCR. The sample has approximately 39,000 clones, and its top ten clones hold 1.7%. The receptor was isolated from a woman aged 18 to 69 with a cervical HPV16 infection that either progressed to CIN3+ or cleared (not recorded which). The sample consisted of blood buffy coat. The chain has TRBV5-1 and TRBJ2-7, with 7 bases aligning to TRBD2. The CDR3 spells CASSLGGGFYEQYF. The part of the CDR3 DNA that was read is TGCGCCAGCAGCCTTGGGGGGGGATTCTACGAG.